This T cell receptor beta chain was documented in a study of T-cell reconstitution after alpha-beta-depleted transplantation in children. As it was prepared, the TCRbeta library received unique molecular identifiers. TCRdb independently ran MiXCR on the PCR reads; one entry per CDR3 protein. The repertoire holds approximately 1,000,000 distinct CDR3 sequences, with 25% to 30% as singletons. Concerning this clonotype: What it binds is not known.

Study-wide results and limits: Some patients owed their high day-60 TCRbeta diversity to surviving recipient T cells and thymic progenitors. Newly produced T cells mostly accounted for T-cell counts and diversity one year post-transplant.

Germline loops: CDR1 DFQATT, CDR2 SNEGSKA (reference sequence). V was pared by 6 bases and J by 3 bases, with 9 bases of the junction left unmatched. This CDR3 comprises 14 residues. This specimen consisted of PBMCs, mostly from graft donor cells, obtained 360 days after TCRalphabeta/CD19-depleted stem cell transplant. This TCR was sampled from a boy younger than two who had a stem cell transplant for SCID, so the T cells may come from the graft donor. The chain links TRBV20-1 to TRBJ2-7; 9 nucleotides line up with TRBD1. The CDR3 reads CSARKDRGYYEQYF. The CDR3 bases are TGCAGTGCCCGGAAGGACAGGGGTTACTACGAGCAGTACTTC.